These 22 T cell receptor beta chains originate from one sample sequenced in a study of CD8 T cells in ankylosing spondylitis. The study, taken as a whole, reports: A motif of 7 to 9 highly homologous TCR beta variants was seen as apparently characteristic of ankylosing spondylitis blood.

Their cognate antigens are unknown. From the 5' RACE reads, TCRdb called clonotypes with MiXCR, one entry per CDR3 protein. The table has approximately 520,000 distinct CDR3 sequences, about 5% seen once. Input material: blood, either unsorted or a sorted T cell fraction (not recorded which). These receptors all stem from a male donor with ankylosing spondylitis.

This clonotype was found many times. V gene TRBV20-1 combines with J gene TRBJ2-1, with no clear D. The CDR3 spans 12 residues. CDR1 and CDR2 (germline): DFQATT, SNEGSKA (reference sequence). Trimming shortened V by 6 bases and J by 9 bases, and 15 bases separated the two germline ends. CDR3 coding DNA: TGCAGTGCCCAGACCCCCCATGGTGAGCAGTTCTTC. The encoded protein is CSAQTPHGEQFF.

This clonotype was observed a few times. V and J are TRBV20-1 and TRBJ2-7, with 7 bases matching TRBD1. The V segment lost 6 bases and the J segment 0 bases; nucleotides outside the gene matches: 8. Germline V gene lookup returns CDR1 DFQATT and CDR2 SNEGSKA (reference sequence). CDR3 length: 14 amino acids. CDR3 DNA: TGCAGTGCAGCCGGGACAGTCCTCTCCTACGAGCAGTACTTC. This gives the protein CSAAGTVLSYEQYF.

This clonotype was counted at least ten times. The chain joins TRBV7-2 to TRBJ2-7; tentatively, D is TRBD1 or TRBD2 (6 bases each). Germline CDR1 and CDR2: SGHTA and FQGNSA. Trimming took 3 bases from V and 2 from J, leaving 14 bases between them. This CDR3 contains 15 residues. This CDR3 reads CASSFQGRMAYEQYF. The CDR3 DNA reads as TGTGCCAGCAGCTTTCAGGGGAGGATGGCCTACGAGCAGTACTTC.

This clonotype was picked up many times. The chain links TRBV6-5 to TRBJ2-3, with D possibly matching TRBD1 (6 bases). The CDR3 loop spans 15 amino acids. The germline V gene has CDR1 MNHEY and CDR2 SVGAGI. V was cut by 1 base and J by 2 bases, with 10 bases left in between. CDR3 sequence: CASSYWQGFTDTQYF. The CDR3 bases are TGTGCCAGCAGTTACTGGCAGGGGTTCACAGATACGCAGTATTTT.

This clonotype occurred many times. This rearrangement joins TRBV7-3 to TRBJ2-1; the D gene is possibly TRBD2 (6 bases). V was pared by 5 bases and J by 2 bases, with 13 bases between. The V gene's germline CDR1 is SGHTA and CDR2 FQGTGA. The CDR3 spans 15 residues. The CDR3 DNA follows: TGTGCCAGCAGCCCGACGGGGGTAACCTACAATGAGCAGTTCTTC. Protein: CASSPTGVTYNEQFF.

This clonotype was seen many times. The chain couples TRBV11-2 to TRBJ2-5, with a tentative D call TRBD2 (6 bases). Germline V gene sequence: CDR1 SGHAT, CDR2 FQNNGV. The CDR3 covers 15 residues. Trimming removed 2 bases from V and 2 bases from J, with 12 bases in between. The CDR3 loop is CASSLFGTVQETQYF. Here the CDR3 DNA reads TGTGCCAGCAGCTTATTCGGGACTGTACAAGAGACCCAGTACTTC.

The table lists this clonotype with many counts. The V and J genes are TRBV6-5 and TRBJ1-1; no firm D call. The CDR3 is 13 amino acids. Germline-derived CDR1 and CDR2 are MNHEY and SVGAGI. The germline V and J ends were trimmed by 5 bases and 4 bases, with 11 bases remaining between them. The CDR3 nucleotides are TGTGCCAGCAGTGTACTAAAAACCACTGAAGCTTTCTTT. Translated, it gives CASSVLKTTEAFF.

The V call is TRBV6-1, the J call TRBJ2-3; possible D gene TRBD1, 6 bases. The germline CDR1 and CDR2 sequences are MNHNS and SASEGT. This CDR3 has 15 amino acids. With 6 bases removed from V and 1 base from J, the gap between germline ends came to 14 bases. The CDR3 DNA sequence: TGTGCCAGCAGAGGTCAGGGGCAAGGCACAGATACGCAGTATTTT. This sequence encodes CASRGQGQGTDTQYF.

This clonotype was counted a few times. The chain links TRBV7-9 to TRBJ2-1, with TRBD1 matching 7 bases. Germline V lookup: CDR1 SEHNR, CDR2 FQNEAQ (reference sequence). V was clipped by 5 bases and J by 6 bases; unmatched bases: 4. The CDR3 extends over 13 amino acids. The CDR3 spells CASSGQVSNEQFF. The DNA of the CDR3 is TGTGCCAGCAGCGGACAGGTCTCCAATGAGCAGTTCTTC.

This clonotype was seen many times. The rearrangement joins TRBV4-1 to TRBJ2-7, with D possibly matching TRBD2 (5 bases). Germline CDR1 and CDR2: MGHRA and YSYEKL. This CDR3 is 18 amino acids long. Trimming removed 1 base from V and 1 base from J, with 20 bases in between. The chain's CDR3 is CASSQGWAASGISYEQYF. DNA for the CDR3: TGCGCCAGCAGCCAAGGGTGGGCAGCCTCGGGAATATCCTACGAGCAGTACTTC.

This clonotype came up many times. V gene TRBV4-1 combines with J gene TRBJ1-2; no clear D. This CDR3 is built from 12 residues. Germline lookup yields CDR1 MGHRA and CDR2 YSYEKL. Trimming took off 1 base at V and 12 bases at J, with 12 bases between the two ends. CDR3 bases: TGCGCCAGCAGCCAAGGTCGGGGATCTAACACCTTC. This encodes CASSQGRGSNTF.

This clonotype was seen ten or more times. The chain uses TRBV12-3 or TRBV12-4 and TRBJ2-5; no firm D call. There are 15 residues in the CDR3. V was shortened by 5 bases and J by 1 base, with 14 bases between the two germline ends. The CDR3 here is CASSQLRTLQETQYF. Here the CDR3 DNA reads TGTGCCAGCAGTCAGCTCCGAACGCTCCAAGAGACCCAGTACTTC.

Only a few counts were recorded for this clonotype. The gene calls are TRBV4-1 and TRBJ2-5, with TRBD2 matching over 8 bases. The V and J ends lost 1 base and 7 bases, in that order; junction bases with no gene match: 8. Germline V gene lookup returns CDR1 MGHRA and CDR2 YSYEKL. This CDR3 region has 15 residues. The CDR3 DNA reads TGCGCCAGCAGCCAAGGCGGGGGGTTCGAGAGGACCCAGTACTTC. Its translation: CASSQGGGFERTQYF.

This clonotype was seen repeatedly, ten times or more. The V and J genes are TRBV7-2 and TRBJ1-1, with TRBD1 matching over 10 bases. V was pared by 4 bases and J by 10 bases, with 3 bases of the junction left unmatched. The CDR3 totals 12 residues. Germline CDR1 SGHTA, CDR2 FQGNSA. CDR3 nucleotides: TGTGCCAGCAGCTGGGGACAGGGGACAGCTTTCTTT. Its protein product is CASSWGQGTAFF.

In its sample, this clonotype was seen a few times. The chain carries TRBV11-2 and TRBJ2-1, with 10 bases matching TRBD1. Trimming removed 3 bases from V and 4 bases from J; junction bases left unmatched: 3. Germline V gene data show CDR1 as SGHAT and CDR2 as FQNNGV. This CDR3 spans 15 amino acids. The CDR3 sequence: CASSFDRGLYNEQFF. In DNA, the CDR3 is TGTGCCAGCAGCTTCGACAGGGGGCTATACAATGAGCAGTTCTTC.

This clonotype has at least ten counts. The V call is TRBV9, the J call TRBJ2-3, with 9 bases matching TRBD2. Germline V gene lookup returns CDR1 SGDLS and CDR2 YYNGEE. Trimming at V came to 0 bases and at J to 4 bases, leaving 9 bases not matched to a gene. The CDR3 spans 17 residues. The CDR3 sequence: CASSVAAGGREADTQYF. For the CDR3, the DNA is TGTGCCAGCAGCGTAGCAGCGGGAGGACGAGAAGCAGATACGCAGTATTTT.

This clonotype was counted at least ten times. The chain couples TRBV29-1 to TRBJ2-3; a possible D gene is TRBD2 (6 bases). The CDR3 is made up of 13 amino acids. V dropped 6 bases and J dropped 5 bases, with 15 bases sitting between them. The germline V gene has CDR1 SQVTM and CDR2 ANQGSEA. The CDR3 sequence: CSVVDGGLDTQYF. CDR3 bases: TGCAGCGTGGTGGACGGGGGTTTAGATACGCAGTATTTT.

The rearrangement joins TRBV7-9 to TRBJ2-6; no reliable D call. Germline lookup yields CDR1 SEHNR and CDR2 FQNEAQ (reference sequence). Trimming removed 2 bases from V and 2 bases from J, with 10 bases in between. This CDR3 is 16 amino acids long. The CDR3: CASSLRARAGANVLTF. Here the CDR3 DNA reads TGTGCCAGCAGCTTAAGGGCTCGAGCTGGGGCCAACGTCCTGACTTTC.

The sample holds many counts of this clonotype. V usage is TRBV25-1 and J usage is TRBJ2-2, with a tentative D call TRBD2 (5 bases). Germline lookup yields CDR1 MGHDK and CDR2 SYGVNS. The CDR3 length is 15 residues. Trimming took 1 base from V and 3 from J, leaving 9 bases between them. CDR3: CASSESSGDTGELFF. The CDR3 DNA reads as TGTGCCAGCAGTGAATCCTCCGGGGACACCGGGGAGCTGTTTTTT.

This clonotype was found many times. The rearrangement uses TRBV7-6 and TRBJ2-1; 7 positions match TRBD2. The CDR3 is made up of 18 amino acids. The ends lost 1 base at V and 0 bases at J; junction bases unmatched: 9. CDR1 is SGHVS and CDR2 is FNYEAQ in the germline V gene. CDR3 nucleotides: TGTGCCAGCAGCTTAGAGAATCTAGCGGTTAGCTCCTACAATGAGCAGTTCTTC. This sequence encodes CASSLENLAVSSYNEQFF. Filled out from reference TRBV7-6 and TRBJ2-1, the complete variable domain reads GAGVSQSPRYKVTKRGQDVALRCDPISGHVSLYWYRQALGQGPEFLTYFNYEAQQDKSGLPNDRFSAERPEGSISTLTIQRTEQRDSAMYRCASSLENLAVSSYNEQFFGPGTRLTVL.

The table lists this clonotype with many counts. The chain couples TRBV7-2 to TRBJ1-2; maybe TRBD1 (5 bases). This CDR3 has 14 residues. Germline V CDR1 and CDR2: SGHTA, FQGNSA. V was cut by 2 bases and J by 8 bases, with 15 bases left in between. For the CDR3, the DNA is TGTGCCAGCAGCTTAATAGGAAGGGGCGGGGGCTACACCTTC. Translation: CASSLIGRGGGYTF. Drawing the rest from reference TRBV7-2 and TRBJ1-2, the complete variable domain is GAGVSQSPSNKVTEKGKDVELRCDPISGHTALYWYRQSLGQGLEFLIYFQGNSAPDKSGLPSDRFSAERTGGSVSTLTIQRTQQEDSAVYLCASSLIGRGGGYTFGSGTRLTVV.

In its sample, this clonotype was seen many times. In nucleotides, the CDR3 is TGTGCCAGCAGCCTGGACAGGGAGGTCAACACTGAAGCTTTCTTT. This sequence encodes CASSLDREVNTEAFF. The chain joins TRBV9 to TRBJ1-1; the match to TRBD1 covers 8 bases. V was pared by 4 bases and J by 2 bases, with 7 bases of the junction left unmatched. Germline assignment: CDR1 SGDLS and CDR2 YYNGEE. CDR3 length: 15 residues.